These 16 T cell receptor beta chains were all obtained from the same sample, sequenced in a study of OX40 agonist ivuxolimab in advanced cancers. The method was immunoSEQ multiplex PCR; TCRdb's version includes in-frame clones alone and lacks a portion of them. The sample shows 90,000 to 130,000 clones, approximately 90% of them seen only once. The starting material was CD4+ or CD8+ T cells sorted from blood, obtained in a trial of the OX40 agonist ivuxolimab. These receptors all stem from an adult with an advanced solid tumor such as melanoma, head and neck, liver or kidney cancer.

The chain recombines TRBV18 with TRBJ1-2; 7 nucleotides agree with TRBD1. V was clipped by 2 bases and J by 4 bases; unmatched bases: 13. CDR3 length: 17 amino acids. Germline loops: CDR1 KGHSH, CDR2 LQKENI. This CDR3 reads CASSPVNTDQGGYGYTF. CDR3 DNA sequence: TGTGCCAGCTCACCAGTTAATACGGACCAGGGGGGCTATGGCTACACCTTC.

The chain links TRBV15 to TRBJ1-6; perhaps TRBD1 as D (6 bases). Per the germline V gene, CDR1 is LNHNV and CDR2 is YYDKDF (reference sequence). The V and J ends lost 1 base and 9 bases respectively, with 16 bases between them. This CDR3 region has 16 residues. The CDR3 coding sequence is TGTGCCACCAGCAGAGTTACAGGGCGAGGTGGTTCACCCCTCCACTTT. It is translated as CATSRVTGRGGSPLHF.

This clone has just one count. V gene TRBV30 combines with J gene TRBJ1-1; 7 bases line up with TRBD1. The CDR3 is 14 amino acids. With 3 bases clipped from V and 2 bases from J, the junction kept 6 bases outside the gene matches. CDR1 and CDR2 (germline): GTSNPN, SVGIG (reference sequence). The CDR3 coding sequence is TGTGCCTGGAGAAGATGGGACAGAAACACTGAAGCTTTCTTT. It encodes CAWRRWDRNTEAFF.

This clone was observed once. The J gene is TRBJ1-4, the V gene TRBV4-1; 9 positions match TRBD1. The V segment lost 4 bases and the J segment 4 bases; nucleotides outside the gene matches: 4. Germline CDR1 reads MGHRA; CDR2 reads YSYEKL. The CDR3 spans 15 residues. CDR3 nucleotides: TGCGCCAGCAGCCCGGGACAGGGCTATAATGAAAAACTGTTTTTT. Protein: CASSPGQGYNEKLFF.

The chain employs TRBV9 and TRBJ2-3, with 10 positions matching TRBD2. The CDR3 has 17 amino acids. CDR1 and CDR2 (germline): SGDLS, YYNGEE. With V trimmed by 0 bases and J by 5 bases, 9 bases remained unmatched. The CDR3 sequence: CASSVGASGSMGDTQYF. In nucleotides, the CDR3 is TGTGCCAGCAGCGTAGGGGCTAGCGGGAGCATGGGAGATACGCAGTATTTT. The whole variable domain, filled in from reference TRBV9 and TRBJ2-3, reads DSGVTQTPKHLITATGQRVTLRCSPRSGDLSVYWYQQSLDQGLQFLIQYYNGEERAKGNILERFSAQQFPDLHSELNLSSLELGDSALYFCASSVGASGSMGDTQYFGPGTRLTVL.

J is TRBJ2-5 and V is TRBV5-1; a weak D match, TRBD2 (6 bases). Trimming took off 4 bases at V and 7 bases at J, with 20 bases between the two ends. CDR3 size: 15 residues. Per the germline V gene, CDR1 is SGHRS and CDR2 is YFSETQ. The CDR3 protein is CASSPGTGREVTQYF. CDR3 coding DNA: TGCGCCAGCAGCCCTGGGACTGGCAGGGAGGTGACCCAGTACTTC. Full variable domain (missing parts from reference TRBV5-1 and TRBJ2-5): KAGVTQTPRYLIKTRGQQVTLSCSPISGHRSVSWYQQTPGQGLQFLFEYFSETQRNKGNFPGRFSGRQFSNSRSEMNVSTLELGDSALYLCASSPGTGREVTQYFGPGTRLLVL.

DNA for the CDR3: TGTGCCAGCAGCTTAGCTCGCGGACTAGCGGGAGGAACACCCTACGAGCAGTACTTC. This gives the protein CASSLARGLAGGTPYEQYF. The J gene is TRBJ2-7, the V gene TRBV7-9; 14 bases are shared with TRBD2. Germline V CDR1 and CDR2: SEHNR, FQNEAQ (reference sequence). The CDR3 is 19 residues long. Trimming removed 0 bases from V and 2 bases from J; junction bases left unmatched: 9.

The rearrangement joins TRBV19 to TRBJ2-7, with D uncertain. V lost 5 bases to trimming and J lost 0 bases, with 8 bases between them. Germline V gene lookup returns CDR1 LNHDA and CDR2 SQIVND (reference sequence). The CDR3 contains 13 residues. The CDR3 protein is CASSFDLSYEQYF. In DNA, the CDR3 is TGTGCCAGTAGTTTCGATCTCTCCTACGAGCAGTACTTC.

This chain connects TRBV7-2 to TRBJ2-5; 10 bases align to TRBD2. The J call may be faulty, since TRBJ2-7 better matches the DNA end. This CDR3 spans 15 amino acids. Germline assignment: CDR1 SGHTA and CDR2 FQGNSA. The CDR3 DNA reads as TGTGCCAGCAGCTTAGCTAGCGGGAGGTCGTACGAGCAGTACTTC. Its translation: CASSLASGRSYEQYF.

This clone was observed once. As DNA, the CDR3 is TGTGCCAGCAGTTCCCCAGGGCTGGAGACCCAGTACTTC. Translation: CASSSPGLETQYF. The chain links TRBV6-6 to TRBJ2-5, with D perhaps TRBD1 (5 bases). This CDR3 is built from 13 residues. The germline CDR1 and CDR2 sequences are MNHNY and SVGAGI (reference sequence). V was shortened by 4 bases and J by 5 bases, with 11 bases between the two germline ends.

The chain is built from TRBV19 and TRBJ1-4; 7 bases are shared with TRBD1. Germline V lookup: CDR1 LNHDA, CDR2 SQIVND (reference sequence). The CDR3 has 14 amino acids. V was pared by 6 bases and J by 8 bases, with 9 bases of the junction left unmatched. As DNA, the CDR3 is TGTGCCAGTAGCCCTAGACAGGGATGGGAAAAACTGTTTTTT. Residues: CASSPRQGWEKLFF. Together with reference TRBV19 and TRBJ1-4, the CDR3 gives the full variable domain: DGGITQSPKYLFRKEGQNVTLSCEQNLNHDAMYWYRQDPGQGLRLIYYSQIVNDFQKGDIAEGYSVSREKKESFPLTVTSAQKNPTAFYLCASSPRQGWEKLFFGSGTQLSVL.

The chain has TRBV10-3 and TRBJ1-5; no clear D. CDR3 length: 13 residues. CDR1 and CDR2 (germline): ENHRY, SYGVKD. The V and J ends lost 4 bases and 4 bases respectively, with 8 bases between them. Here the CDR3 DNA reads TGTGCCATCAGTGGAAGTCCTAATCAGCCCCAGCATTTT. It specifies CAISGSPNQPQHF.

This clone was observed a few times. This chain connects TRBV30 to TRBJ2-2; tentative D call: TRBD2 (5 bases). This CDR3 is 14 amino acids long. Germline lookup yields CDR1 GTSNPN and CDR2 SVGIG (reference sequence). The germline V and J ends were trimmed by 5 bases and 0 bases, with 10 bases remaining between them. The CDR3 coding sequence is TGTGCCTGGTTAGGAGGTCCGAACACCGGGGAGCTGTTTTTT. Protein sequence: CAWLGGPNTGELFF.

The chain is built from TRBV5-1 and TRBJ2-5; 9 positions match TRBD2. Germline V gene lookup returns CDR1 SGHRS and CDR2 YFSETQ. The CDR3 is 16 amino acids. V was pared by 0 bases and J by 4 bases, with 7 bases of the junction left unmatched. The CDR3 DNA reads TGCGCCAGCAGCTTGGAGGCGGGAGGGTCAGGAGAGACCCAGTACTTC. Its translation is CASSLEAGGSGETQYF. The whole variable domain, filled in from reference TRBV5-1 and TRBJ2-5, reads KAGVTQTPRYLIKTRGQQVTLSCSPISGHRSVSWYQQTPGQGLQFLFEYFSETQRNKGNFPGRFSGRQFSNSRSEMNVSTLELGDSALYLCASSLEAGGSGETQYFGPGTRLLVL.

The chain couples TRBV18 to TRBJ1-4; possible D gene TRBD1, 5 bases. CDR3 length equals 17 residues. Trimming removed 4 bases from V and 7 bases from J, with 22 bases in between. Germline CDR1 reads KGHSH; CDR2 reads LQKENI. Here the CDR3 reads CASSLSRAASAGEKLFF. The DNA for the CDR3 is TGTGCCAGCTCACTTAGCAGGGCTGCCTCCGCGGGTGAAAAACTGTTTTTT.

The chain employs TRBV30 and TRBJ1-2; 12 positions agree with TRBD1. This CDR3 comprises 13 residues. J gave up 5 bases and V 4 bases, and 2 bases lay outside the gene matches. Germline values: CDR1 GTSNPN, CDR2 SVGIG (reference sequence). The CDR3 DNA sequence: TGTGCCTGGACGGGACAGGGGGCTTATGGCTACACCTTC. Translation gives CAWTGQGAYGYTF.